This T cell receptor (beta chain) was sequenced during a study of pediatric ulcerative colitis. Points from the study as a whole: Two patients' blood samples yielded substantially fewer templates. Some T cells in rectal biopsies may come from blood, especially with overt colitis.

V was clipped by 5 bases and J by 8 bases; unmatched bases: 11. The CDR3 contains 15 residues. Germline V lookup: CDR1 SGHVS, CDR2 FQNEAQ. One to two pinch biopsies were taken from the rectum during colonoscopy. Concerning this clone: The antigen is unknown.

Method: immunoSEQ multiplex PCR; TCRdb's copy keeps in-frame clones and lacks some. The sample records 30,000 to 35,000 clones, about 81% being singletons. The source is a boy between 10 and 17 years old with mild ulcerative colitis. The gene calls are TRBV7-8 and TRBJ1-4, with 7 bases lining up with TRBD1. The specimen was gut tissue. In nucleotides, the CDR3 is TGTGCCAGCAGCCGTAACCGGGACAGCCTAGAAAAACTGTTTTTT. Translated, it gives CASSRNRDSLEKLFF. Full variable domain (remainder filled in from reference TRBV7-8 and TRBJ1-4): GAGVSQSPRYKVAKRGQDVALRCDPISGHVSLFWYQQALGQGPEFLTYFQNEAQLDKSGLPSDRFFAERPEGSVSTLKIQRTQQEDSAVYLCASSRNRDSLEKLFFGSGTQLSVL.